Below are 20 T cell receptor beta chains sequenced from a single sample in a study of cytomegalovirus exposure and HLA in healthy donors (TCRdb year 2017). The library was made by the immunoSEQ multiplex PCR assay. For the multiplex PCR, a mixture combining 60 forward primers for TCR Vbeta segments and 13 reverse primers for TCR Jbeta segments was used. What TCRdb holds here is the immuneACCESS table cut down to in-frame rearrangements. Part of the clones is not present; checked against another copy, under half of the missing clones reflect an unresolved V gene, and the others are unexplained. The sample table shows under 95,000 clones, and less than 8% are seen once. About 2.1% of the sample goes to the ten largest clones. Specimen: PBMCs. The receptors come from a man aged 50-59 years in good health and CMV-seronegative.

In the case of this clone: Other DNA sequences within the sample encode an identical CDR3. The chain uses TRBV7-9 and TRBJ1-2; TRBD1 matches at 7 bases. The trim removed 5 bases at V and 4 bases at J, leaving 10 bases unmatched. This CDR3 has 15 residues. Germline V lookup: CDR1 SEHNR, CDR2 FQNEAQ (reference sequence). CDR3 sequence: CASSPGGGRSYGYTF. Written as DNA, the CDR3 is TGTGCCAGCAGCCCAGGGGGAGGACGGAGCTATGGCTACACCTTC.

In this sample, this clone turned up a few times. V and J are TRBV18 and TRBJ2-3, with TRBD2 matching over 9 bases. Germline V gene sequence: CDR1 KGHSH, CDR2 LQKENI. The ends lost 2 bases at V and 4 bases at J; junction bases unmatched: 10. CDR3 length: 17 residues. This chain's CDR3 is CASSPYRGSGSADTQYF. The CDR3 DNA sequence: TGTGCCAGCTCACCATATCGTGGTAGCGGGAGCGCAGATACGCAGTATTTT.

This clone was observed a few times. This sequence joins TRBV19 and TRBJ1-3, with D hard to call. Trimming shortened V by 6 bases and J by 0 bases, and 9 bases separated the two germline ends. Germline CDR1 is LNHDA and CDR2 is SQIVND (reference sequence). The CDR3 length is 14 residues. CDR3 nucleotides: TGTGCCAGTAGGGCGGGAAACTCTGGAAACACCATATATTTT. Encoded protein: CASRAGNSGNTIYF. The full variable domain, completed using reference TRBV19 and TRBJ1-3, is DGGITQSPKYLFRKEGQNVTLSCEQNLNHDAMYWYRQDPGQGLRLIYYSQIVNDFQKGDIAEGYSVSREKKESFPLTVTSAQKNPTAFYLCASRAGNSGNTIYFGEGSWLTVV.

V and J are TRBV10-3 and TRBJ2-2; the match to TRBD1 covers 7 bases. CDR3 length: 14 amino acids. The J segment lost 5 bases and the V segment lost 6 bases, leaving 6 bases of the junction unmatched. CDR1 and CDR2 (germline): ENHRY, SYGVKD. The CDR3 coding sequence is TGTGCCATCAGCAACAGGGGCGGAACCGGGGAGCTGTTTTTT. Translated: CAISNRGGTGELFF.

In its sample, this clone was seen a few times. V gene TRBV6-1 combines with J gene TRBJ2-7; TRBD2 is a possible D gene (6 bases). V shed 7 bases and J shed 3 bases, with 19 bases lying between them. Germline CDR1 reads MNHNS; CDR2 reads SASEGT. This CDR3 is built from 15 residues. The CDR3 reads CASIRPWGDFYEQYF. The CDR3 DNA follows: TGTGCCAGCATCAGACCATGGGGGGATTTCTACGAGCAGTACTTC.

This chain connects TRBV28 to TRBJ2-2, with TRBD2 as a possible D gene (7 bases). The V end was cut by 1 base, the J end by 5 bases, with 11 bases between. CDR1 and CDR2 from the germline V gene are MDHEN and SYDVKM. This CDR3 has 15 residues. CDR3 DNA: TGTGCCAGCAGTTTATTAGGGGGGGGTACCGGGGAGCTGTTTTTT. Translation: CASSLLGGGTGELFF.

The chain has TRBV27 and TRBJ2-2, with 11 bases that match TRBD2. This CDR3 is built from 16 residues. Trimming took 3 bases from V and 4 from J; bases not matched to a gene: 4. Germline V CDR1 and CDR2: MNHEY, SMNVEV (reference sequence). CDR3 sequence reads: CASSLGLAGGTGELFF. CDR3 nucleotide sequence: TGTGCCAGCAGTTTGGGGCTAGCGGGAGGCACCGGGGAGCTGTTTTTT.

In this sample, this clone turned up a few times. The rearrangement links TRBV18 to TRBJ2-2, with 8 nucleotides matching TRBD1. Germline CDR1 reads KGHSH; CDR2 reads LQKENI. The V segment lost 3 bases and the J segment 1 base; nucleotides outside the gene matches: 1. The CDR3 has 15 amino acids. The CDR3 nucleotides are TGTGCCAGCTCACCGGGACAGGTGAACACCGGGGAGCTGTTTTTT. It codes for CASSPGQVNTGELFF.

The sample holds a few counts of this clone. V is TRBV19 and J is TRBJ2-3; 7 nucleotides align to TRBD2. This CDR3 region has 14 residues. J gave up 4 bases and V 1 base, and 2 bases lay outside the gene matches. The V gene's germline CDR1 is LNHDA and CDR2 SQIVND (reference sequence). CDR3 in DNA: TGTGCCAGTAGTATAGGACTAGCCGCAGATACGCAGTATTTT. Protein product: CASSIGLAADTQYF. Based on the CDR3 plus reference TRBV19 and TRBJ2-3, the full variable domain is DGGITQSPKYLFRKEGQNVTLSCEQNLNHDAMYWYRQDPGQGLRLIYYSQIVNDFQKGDIAEGYSVSREKKESFPLTVTSAQKNPTAFYLCASSIGLAADTQYFGPGTRLTVL.

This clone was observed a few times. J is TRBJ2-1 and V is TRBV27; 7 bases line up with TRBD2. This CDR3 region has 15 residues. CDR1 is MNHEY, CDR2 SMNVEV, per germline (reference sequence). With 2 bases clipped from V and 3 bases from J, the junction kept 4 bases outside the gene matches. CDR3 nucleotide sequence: TGTGCCAGCAGTTTAAGACTAGCCCGCTACAATGAGCAGTTCTTC. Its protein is CASSLRLARYNEQFF.

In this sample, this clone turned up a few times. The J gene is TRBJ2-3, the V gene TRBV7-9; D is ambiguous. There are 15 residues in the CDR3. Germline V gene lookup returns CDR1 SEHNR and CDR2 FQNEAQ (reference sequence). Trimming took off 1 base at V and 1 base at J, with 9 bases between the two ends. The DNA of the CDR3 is TGTGCCAGCAGCTTAGTTCTATCCCGCACAGATACGCAGTATTTT. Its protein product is CASSLVLSRTDTQYF.

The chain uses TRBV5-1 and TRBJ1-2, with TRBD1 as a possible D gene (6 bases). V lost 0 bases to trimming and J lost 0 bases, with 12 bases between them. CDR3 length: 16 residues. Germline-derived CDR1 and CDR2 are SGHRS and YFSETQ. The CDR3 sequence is CASSLAVQGANYGYTF. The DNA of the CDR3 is TGCGCCAGCAGCTTGGCGGTACAGGGAGCTAACTATGGCTACACCTTC. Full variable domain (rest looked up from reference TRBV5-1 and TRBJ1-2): KAGVTQTPRYLIKTRGQQVTLSCSPISGHRSVSWYQQTPGQGLQFLFEYFSETQRNKGNFPGRFSGRQFSNSRSEMNVSTLELGDSALYLCASSLAVQGANYGYTFGSGTRLTVV.

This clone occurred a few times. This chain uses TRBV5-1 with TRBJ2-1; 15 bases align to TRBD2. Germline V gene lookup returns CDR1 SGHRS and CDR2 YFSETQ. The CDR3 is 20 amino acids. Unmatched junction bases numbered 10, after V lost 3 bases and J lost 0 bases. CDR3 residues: CASSSAGTSGGSFSYNEQFF. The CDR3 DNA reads TGCGCCAGCAGCTCAGCCGGGACTAGCGGGGGGTCCTTCTCCTACAATGAGCAGTTCTTC.

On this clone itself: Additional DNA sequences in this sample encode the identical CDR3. CDR3: CASSLGGNTEAFF. CDR3 bases: TGCGCCAGCAGCTTGGGCGGCAACACTGAAGCTTTCTTT. The chain uses TRBV5-1 and TRBJ1-1; no reliable D call. This CDR3 region has 13 residues. Per the germline V gene, CDR1 is SGHRS and CDR2 is YFSETQ. With 0 bases removed from V and 2 bases from J, the gap between germline ends came to 5 bases.

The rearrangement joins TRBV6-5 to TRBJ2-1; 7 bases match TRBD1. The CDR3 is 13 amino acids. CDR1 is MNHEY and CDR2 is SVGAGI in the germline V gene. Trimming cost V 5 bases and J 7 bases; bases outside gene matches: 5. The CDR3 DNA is TGTGCCAGCAGTACCGGCAGGGGGAATGAGCAGTTCTTC. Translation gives CASSTGRGNEQFF.

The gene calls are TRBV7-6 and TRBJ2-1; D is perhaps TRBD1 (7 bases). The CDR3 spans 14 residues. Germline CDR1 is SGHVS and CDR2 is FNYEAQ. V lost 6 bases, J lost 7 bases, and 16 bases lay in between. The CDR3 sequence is CASRSGGQGNEQFF. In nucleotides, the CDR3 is TGTGCCAGCAGGTCAGGGGGGCAGGGGAATGAGCAGTTCTTC.

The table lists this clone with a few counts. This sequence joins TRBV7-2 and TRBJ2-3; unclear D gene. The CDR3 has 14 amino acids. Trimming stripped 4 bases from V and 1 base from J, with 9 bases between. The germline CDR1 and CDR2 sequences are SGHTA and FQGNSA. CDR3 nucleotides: TGTGCCAGCAGCTATCTCCAGGGCACAGATACGCAGTATTTT. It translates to CASSYLQGTDTQYF.

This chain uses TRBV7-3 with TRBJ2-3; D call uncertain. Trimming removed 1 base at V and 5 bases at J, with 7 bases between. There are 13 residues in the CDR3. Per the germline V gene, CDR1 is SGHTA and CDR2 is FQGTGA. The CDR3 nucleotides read TGTGCCAGCAGCTTAAATTTTCAAGATACGCAGTATTTT. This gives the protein CASSLNFQDTQYF.

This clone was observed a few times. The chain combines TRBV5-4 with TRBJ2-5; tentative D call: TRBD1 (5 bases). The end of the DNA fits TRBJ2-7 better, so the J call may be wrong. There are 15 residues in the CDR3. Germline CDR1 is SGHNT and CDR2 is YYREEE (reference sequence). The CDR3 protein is CASSLGTLSSYEQYF. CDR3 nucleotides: TGTGCCAGCAGCTTGGGGACACTTAGCTCCTACGAGCAGTACTTC.

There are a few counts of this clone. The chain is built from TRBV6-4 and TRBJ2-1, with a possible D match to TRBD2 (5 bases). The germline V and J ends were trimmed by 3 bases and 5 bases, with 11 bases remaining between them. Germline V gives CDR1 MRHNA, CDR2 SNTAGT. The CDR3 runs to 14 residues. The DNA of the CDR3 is TGTGCCAGCAGTGAACACCCGGGGAACAATGAGCAGTTCTTC. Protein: CASSEHPGNNEQFF.